The 24 T cell receptor beta chains below come from one sample, sequenced in a study of somatic mutations in cytotoxic T cells in rheumatoid arthritis. The protocol was immunoSEQ multiplex PCR, while the TCRdb copy is restricted to in-frame clones and leaves out a portion. The sample lists about 18,000 clones, about 81% occurring once. Sequencing input: CD8+ T cells sorted from blood. These receptors were obtained from an adult with rheumatoid arthritis.

The gene calls are TRBV28 and TRBJ2-1; 13 positions agree with TRBD2. Germline V gene lookup returns CDR1 MDHEN and CDR2 SYDVKM. The trim removed 6 bases at V and 6 bases at J, leaving 11 bases unmatched. The CDR3 has 17 amino acids. The CDR3 bases are TGTGCCAGCAGCACCCTCCCACTAGCGGGAGGGCGCAATGAGCAGTTCTTC. Protein product: CASSTLPLAGGRNEQFF.

The chain recombines TRBV7-3 with TRBJ2-5; the match to TRBD2 covers 11 bases. CDR1 and CDR2 (germline): SGHTA, FQGTGA. V was pared by 4 bases and J by 2 bases, with 3 bases of the junction left unmatched. There are 15 residues in the CDR3. CDR3 bases: TGTGCCAGCAGCTCCGGGACTAGCGGTCAAGAGACCCAGTACTTC. It yields the protein CASSSGTSGQETQYF.

The chain combines TRBV4-1 with TRBJ2-2, with D possibly matching TRBD2 (5 bases). The CDR3 runs to 17 residues. Germline CDR1 and CDR2: MGHRA and YSYEKL. V lost 3 bases and J 4 bases, leaving 18 bases between the germline ends. Here the CDR3 reads CASSQRPREAGTGELFF. The CDR3 bases are TGCGCCAGCAGCCAGAGGCCCCGGGAAGCCGGCACCGGGGAGCTGTTTTTT.

This rearrangement joins TRBV7-6 to TRBJ2-3, with 8 bases matching TRBD2. Germline CDR1 reads SGHVS; CDR2 reads FNYEAQ. This CDR3 is built from 14 residues. The junction had 5 bases not matched to a gene; V was cut back by 4 bases and J by 5 bases. CDR3 nucleotides: TGTGCCAGCAGCTCGGGGGGGCCATTAGATACGCAGTATTTT. Encoded protein: CASSSGGPLDTQYF.

The V and J genes are TRBV29-1 and TRBJ1-5; no clear D. Germline V CDR1 and CDR2: SQVTM, ANQGSEA. The V gene lost 6 bases and the J gene lost 3 bases, with 12 bases spanning the gap. The CDR3 is 13 residues long. In DNA form, the CDR3 reads TGCAGCGTGCGGACGGGAAACAATCAGCCCCAGCATTTT. This sequence encodes CSVRTGNNQPQHF.

The chain has TRBV29-1 and TRBJ1-2; D unresolved. The germline V gene encodes CDR1 SQVTM and CDR2 ANQGSEA. Trimming removed 2 bases at V and 8 bases at J, with 15 bases between. CDR3 length: 13 residues. CDR3: CSVEQHLLSGYTF. CDR3 nucleotide sequence: TGCAGCGTTGAACAACACCTCTTGAGCGGCTACACCTTC.

The chain uses TRBV9 and TRBJ2-1; 10 bases line up with TRBD2. The CDR3 is made up of 18 amino acids. V lost 2 bases to trimming and J lost 4 bases; unmatched junction nucleotides: 12. CDR1 is SGDLS, CDR2 YYNGEE, per germline. Here the CDR3 DNA reads TGTGCCAGCAGCGTTCAAGCGGGGGGGATCCCGCCTTACAATGAGCAGTTCTTC. It codes for CASSVQAGGIPPYNEQFF.

The rearrangement links TRBV7-3 to TRBJ2-3; D ambiguous. The germline V and J ends were trimmed by 5 bases and 1 base, with 19 bases remaining between them. CDR1 is SGHTA, CDR2 FQGTGA, per germline. CDR3 length: 17 residues. This CDR3 is CASSPSLSMAGTDTQYF. The CDR3 coding sequence is TGTGCCAGCAGCCCATCGCTATCCATGGCAGGCACAGATACGCAGTATTTT.

V and J are TRBV4-3 and TRBJ2-3; D uncertain. The V gene's germline CDR1 is LGHNA and CDR2 YSLEER. CDR3 length: 16 amino acids. Trimming took off 1 base at V and 3 bases at J, with 14 bases between the two ends. CDR3 in DNA: TGCGCCAGCAGCCAAGGAGAAGGTTGGTGTACAGATACGCAGTATTTT. This encodes CASSQGEGWCTDTQYF.

This rearrangement joins TRBV4-1 to TRBJ1-3, with TRBD1 identical over 11 bases. Germline loops: CDR1 MGHRA, CDR2 YSYEKL. Trimming removed 3 bases from V and 4 bases from J; junction bases left unmatched: 2. The CDR3 length is 15 residues. CDR3 sequence reads: CASSQGQGEGNTIYF. The CDR3 nucleotides read TGCGCCAGCAGCCAGGGACAGGGGGAAGGAAACACCATATATTTT.

This chain links TRBV5-6 with TRBJ2-1; D gene uncertain. The V and J ends lost 5 bases and 4 bases respectively, with 10 bases between them. Germline-derived CDR1 and CDR2 are SGHDT and YYEEEE. The CDR3 contains 13 residues. The CDR3 DNA follows: TGTGCCAGCAGGTTCCGGCTATACAATGAGCAGTTCTTC. Its translation is CASRFRLYNEQFF.

The chain is built from TRBV6-4 and TRBJ2-3; TRBD2 matches 8 bases. The CDR3 is made up of 14 amino acids. V gave up 8 bases and J gave up 3 bases; unmatched junction bases: 7. Germline V gene lookup returns CDR1 MRHNA and CDR2 SNTAGT. CDR3 DNA: TGTGCCAGCGCTAGAGTAGCGGGAACAGATACGCAGTATTTT. It translates to CASARVAGTDTQYF.

This clone has only a few counts. Written as DNA, the CDR3 is TGTGCCAGCAGCTTAGCCAGCGGGAGAGGAGATACGCAGTATTTT. Translation: CASSLASGRGDTQYF. The chain links TRBV13 to TRBJ2-3; 8 nucleotides line up with TRBD2. The CDR3 spans 15 residues. Germline CDR1 reads PRHDT; CDR2 reads FYEKMQ (reference sequence). Germline trimming cut 1 base from V and 5 bases from J; bases unmatched to any gene: 5.

The CDR3 DNA sequence: TGTGCCAGCAGTTTAGTAAGGGACAGGGGGGCCGAGCAGTACTTC. Translated: CASSLVRDRGAEQYF. The chain carries TRBV28 and TRBJ2-7, with TRBD1 matching over 11 bases. CDR1 MDHEN and CDR2 SYDVKM come from the germline V gene. V lost 2 bases, J lost 6 bases, and 6 bases stayed unmatched. The CDR3 has 15 amino acids. The full variable domain, its missing parts supplied by reference TRBV28 and TRBJ2-7, is DVKVTQSSRYLVKRTGEKVFLECVQDMDHENMFWYRQDPGLGLRLIYFSYDVKMKEKGDIPEGYSVSREKKERFSLILESASTNQTSMYLCASSLVRDRGAEQYFGPGTRLTVT.

This rearrangement joins TRBV25-1 to TRBJ2-7, with TRBD2 identical over 9 bases. The CDR3 has 16 residues. CDR1 is MGHDK, CDR2 SYGVNS, per germline. Unmatched junction bases numbered 10, after V lost 3 bases and J lost 4 bases. CDR3 bases: TGTGCCAGCAGTGACCCCCGGGCGACTAGCGGTTACGAGCAGTACTTC. Its protein product is CASSDPRATSGYEQYF.

V and J are TRBV7-9 and TRBJ2-1; TRBD2 matches at 8 bases. The germline V gene has CDR1 SEHNR and CDR2 FQNEAQ (reference sequence). Germline trimming cut 4 bases from V and 7 bases from J; bases unmatched to any gene: 3. This CDR3 region has 13 residues. The CDR3 loop is CASSSGTSNEQFF. DNA of the CDR3: TGTGCCAGCAGCTCAGGGACTAGTAATGAGCAGTTCTTC.

This chain joins TRBV19 and TRBJ1-1; D ambiguous. The germline V gene has CDR1 LNHDA and CDR2 SQIVND (reference sequence). This CDR3 comprises 12 residues. Trimming took 4 bases from V and 7 from J, leaving 10 bases between them. DNA for the CDR3: TGTGCCAGTAGTACCCCGGGTTTTGAAGCTTTCTTT. Translated: CASSTPGFEAFF.

This chain joins TRBV19 and TRBJ2-6; 7 nucleotides match TRBD2. The CDR3 consists of 15 residues. Losses at the gene ends were 5 bases for V and 4 bases for J; bases not matched to a gene: 5. Germline loops: CDR1 LNHDA, CDR2 SQIVND (reference sequence). The CDR3 DNA reads TGTGCCAGTAGTTCCGGACTAGACGGGGCCAACGTCCTGACTTTC. It is translated as CASSSGLDGANVLTF.

Within the sample, this clone is medium-sized (0.01 to 0.1%). The chain has TRBV7-6 and TRBJ2-1; 12 nucleotides align to TRBD2. The V and J ends lost 5 bases and 0 bases, in that order; junction bases with no gene match: 5. The V gene's germline CDR1 is SGHVS and CDR2 FNYEAQ. This CDR3 contains 17 residues. CDR3 loop: CASSLPTSGSSYNEQFF. In nucleotides, the CDR3 is TGTGCCAGCAGCCTACCGACTAGCGGGAGCTCCTACAATGAGCAGTTCTTC.

J is TRBJ2-7 and V is TRBV19; D uncertain. The V end was cut by 3 bases, the J end by 0 bases, with 9 bases between. CDR1 is LNHDA, CDR2 SQIVND, per germline (reference sequence). The CDR3 has 14 amino acids. This CDR3 is CASSIVDGSYEQYF. Here the CDR3 DNA reads TGTGCCAGTAGTATTGTGGACGGCTCCTACGAGCAGTACTTC.

The chain joins TRBV5-1 to TRBJ2-2, with D perhaps assigned TRBD1 or TRBD2 (5 bases each). CDR3 length equals 12 residues. Germline CDR1 SGHRS, CDR2 YFSETQ. V lost 6 bases and J lost 7, with 10 bases in between. In nucleotides, the CDR3 is TGCGCCAGCACGGGGCGTAGCGGGGAGCTGTTTTTT. This codes for CASTGRSGELFF. Full variable domain (missing parts from reference TRBV5-1 and TRBJ2-2): KAGVTQTPRYLIKTRGQQVTLSCSPISGHRSVSWYQQTPGQGLQFLFEYFSETQRNKGNFPGRFSGRQFSNSRSEMNVSTLELGDSALYLCASTGRSGELFFGEGSRLTVL.

The gene calls are TRBV6-5 and TRBJ1-4; 9 bases map to TRBD1. V gave up 4 bases and J gave up 2 bases; unmatched junction bases: 5. Germline V CDR1 and CDR2: MNHEY, SVGAGI. The CDR3 sequence is 16 residues long. Here the CDR3 DNA reads TGTGCCAGCAGTTTGGGACAGGGAAGGACTAATGAAAAACTGTTTTTT. It translates to CASSLGQGRTNEKLFF.

The rearrangement links TRBV7-8 to TRBJ2-2, with TRBD2 identical over 10 bases. After removal of 11 bases from V and 6 bases from J, the junction contained 15 bases not matched to a gene. This CDR3 contains 16 residues. Germline CDR1 is SGHVS and CDR2 is FQNEAQ. This CDR3 reads CAWLTEAGGFPGELFF. DNA for the CDR3: TGTGCCTGGTTGACTGAAGCGGGGGGGTTTCCCGGGGAGCTGTTTTTT.

V and J are TRBV5-5 and TRBJ1-1; 8 nucleotides align to TRBD1. After removal of 5 bases from V and 0 bases from J, the junction contained 3 bases not matched to a gene. This CDR3 has 14 amino acids. Germline V gene data show CDR1 as SGHKS and CDR2 as YYEKEE (reference sequence). The CDR3 spells CASRDRGMNTEAFF. Here the CDR3 DNA reads TGTGCCAGCAGAGACAGGGGCATGAACACTGAAGCTTTCTTT.